This TCR beta chain was identified in a study of T cells after yellow fever vaccination. General study results and limits: The study re-detected most primary-vaccination clones after the booster (96% CD4, 88% CD8). Clonotypes found in both CD4 and CD8 compartments made up a small share.

Per germline, CDR1 LGHDT and CDR2 YNNKEL (reference sequence). The ends lost 6 bases at V and 4 bases at J; junction bases unmatched: 4. The CDR3 runs to 13 residues. TCRdb fed the 5' RACE reads into MiXCR, producing one record per CDR3 protein. The table lists under 400,000 distinct CDR3 sequences, approximately 12% of them singletons. This clonotype has more than one count but fewer than ten. What it recognizes is unknown. Sequences were derived from CD4+ T cells sorted from PBMCs, sampled 15 days after the yellow fever booster vaccination. This chain connects TRBV3-1 to TRBJ1-1; 8 nucleotides line up with TRBD1. This receptor was taken from a young man who received the YFV17D yellow fever vaccine. CDR3: CASRHTGGTEAFF. The CDR3 nucleotides read TGTGCCAGCAGACATACAGGGGGCACTGAAGCTTTCTTT.